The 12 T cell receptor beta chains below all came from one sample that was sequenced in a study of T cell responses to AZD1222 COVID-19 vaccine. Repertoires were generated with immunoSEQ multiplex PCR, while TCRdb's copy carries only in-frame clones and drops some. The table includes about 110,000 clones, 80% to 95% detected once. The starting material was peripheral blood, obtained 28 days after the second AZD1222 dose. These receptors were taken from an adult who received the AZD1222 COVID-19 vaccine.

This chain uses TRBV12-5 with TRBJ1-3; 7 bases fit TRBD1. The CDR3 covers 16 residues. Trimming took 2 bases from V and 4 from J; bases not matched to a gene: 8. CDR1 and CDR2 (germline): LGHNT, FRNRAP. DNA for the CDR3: TGTGCTAGTGGTTTGAGGACAGGAGAGGCAGGAAACACCATATATTTT. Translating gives CASGLRTGEAGNTIYF. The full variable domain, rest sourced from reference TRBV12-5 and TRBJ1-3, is DARVTQTPRHKVTEMGQEVTMRCQPILGHNTVFWYRQTMMQGLELLAYFRNRAPLDDSGMPKDRFSAEMPDATLATLKIQPSEPRDSAVYFCASGLRTGEAGNTIYFGEGSWLTVV.

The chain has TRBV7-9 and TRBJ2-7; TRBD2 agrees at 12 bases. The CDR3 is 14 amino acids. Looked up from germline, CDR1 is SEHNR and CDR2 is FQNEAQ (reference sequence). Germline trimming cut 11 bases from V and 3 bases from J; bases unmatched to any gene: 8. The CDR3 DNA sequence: TGTGCCGGCCAACTAGCGGGGGGCCTCTACGAGCAGTACTTC. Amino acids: CAGQLAGGLYEQYF.

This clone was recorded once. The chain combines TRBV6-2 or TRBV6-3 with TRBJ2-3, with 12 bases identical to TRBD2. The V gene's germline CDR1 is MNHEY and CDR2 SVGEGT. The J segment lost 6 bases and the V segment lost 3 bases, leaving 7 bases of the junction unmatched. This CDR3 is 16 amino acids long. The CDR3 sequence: CASSYPSGGASDTQYF. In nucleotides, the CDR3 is TGTGCCAGCAGTTATCCTAGCGGGGGGGCATCGGATACGCAGTATTTT.

Here the CDR3 reads CASSPGQGWNTEAFF. CDR3 bases: TGTGCCAGCAGCCCGGGACAGGGGTGGAACACTGAAGCTTTCTTT. J is TRBJ1-1 and V is TRBV6-5; 10 positions match TRBD1. The V and J ends lost 6 bases and 1 base, in that order; junction bases with no gene match: 5. There are 15 residues in the CDR3. Per germline, CDR1 MNHEY and CDR2 SVGAGI.

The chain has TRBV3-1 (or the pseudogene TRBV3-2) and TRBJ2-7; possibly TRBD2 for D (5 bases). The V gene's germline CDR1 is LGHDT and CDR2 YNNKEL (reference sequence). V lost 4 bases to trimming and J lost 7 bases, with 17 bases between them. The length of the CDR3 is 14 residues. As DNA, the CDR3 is TGTGCCAGCAGCCTCTGCGGGCCCGAAGGAGAGCAGTACTTC. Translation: CASSLCGPEGEQYF.

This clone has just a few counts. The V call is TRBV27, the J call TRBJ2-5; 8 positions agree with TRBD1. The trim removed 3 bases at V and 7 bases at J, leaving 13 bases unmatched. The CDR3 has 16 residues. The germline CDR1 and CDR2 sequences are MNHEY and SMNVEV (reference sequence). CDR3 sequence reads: CASSFLTQGGSGTQYF. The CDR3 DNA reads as TGTGCCAGCAGTTTTCTAACACAGGGGGGATCCGGGACCCAGTACTTC.

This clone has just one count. The CDR3 reads CASGQGDSYGYTF. For the CDR3, the DNA is TGTGCCAGCGGACAGGGGGACAGCTATGGCTACACCTTC. This chain uses TRBV27 with TRBJ1-2; 10 bases match TRBD1. The CDR3 is 13 residues long. Germline trimming cut 8 bases from V and 4 bases from J; bases unmatched to any gene: 4. The germline V gene has CDR1 MNHEY and CDR2 SMNVEV (reference sequence).

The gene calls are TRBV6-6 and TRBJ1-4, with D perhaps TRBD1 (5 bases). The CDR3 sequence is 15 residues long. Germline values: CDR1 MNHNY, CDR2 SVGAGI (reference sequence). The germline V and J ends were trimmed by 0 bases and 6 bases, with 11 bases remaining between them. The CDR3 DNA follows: TGTGCCAGCAGTTACTCGCACAGGTCGGATGAAAAACTGTTTTTT. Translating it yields CASSYSHRSDEKLFF.

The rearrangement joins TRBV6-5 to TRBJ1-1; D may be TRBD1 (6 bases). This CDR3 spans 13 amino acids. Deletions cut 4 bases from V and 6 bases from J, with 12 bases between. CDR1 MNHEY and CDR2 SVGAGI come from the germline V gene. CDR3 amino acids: CASSLQGRPEAFF. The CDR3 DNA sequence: TGTGCCAGCAGTTTACAGGGCCGGCCTGAAGCTTTCTTT.

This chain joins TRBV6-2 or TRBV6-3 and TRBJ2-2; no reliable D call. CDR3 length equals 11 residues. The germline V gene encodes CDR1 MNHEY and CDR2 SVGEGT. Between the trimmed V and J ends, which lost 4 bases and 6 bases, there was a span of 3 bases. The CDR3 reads CASSLAGELFF. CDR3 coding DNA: TGTGCCAGCAGTTTGGCCGGGGAGCTGTTTTTT.

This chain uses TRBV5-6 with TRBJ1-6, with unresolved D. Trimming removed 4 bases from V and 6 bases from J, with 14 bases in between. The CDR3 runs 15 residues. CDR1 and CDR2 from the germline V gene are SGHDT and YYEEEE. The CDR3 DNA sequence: TGTGCCAGCAGCCCGGTTCACGGCCCTAATTCACCCCTCCACTTT. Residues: CASSPVHGPNSPLHF. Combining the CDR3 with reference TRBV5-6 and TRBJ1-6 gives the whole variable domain DAGVTQSPTHLIKTRGQQVTLRCSPKSGHDTVSWYQQALGQGPQFIFQYYEEEERQRGNFPDRFSGHQFPNYSSELNVNALLLGDSALYLCASSPVHGPNSPLHFGNGTRLTVT.

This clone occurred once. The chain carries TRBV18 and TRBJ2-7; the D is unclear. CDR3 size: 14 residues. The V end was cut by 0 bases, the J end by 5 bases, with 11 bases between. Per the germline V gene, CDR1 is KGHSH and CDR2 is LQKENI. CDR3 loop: CASSPPQVGNEQYF. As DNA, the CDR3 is TGTGCCAGCTCACCACCTCAGGTTGGGAACGAGCAGTACTTC.